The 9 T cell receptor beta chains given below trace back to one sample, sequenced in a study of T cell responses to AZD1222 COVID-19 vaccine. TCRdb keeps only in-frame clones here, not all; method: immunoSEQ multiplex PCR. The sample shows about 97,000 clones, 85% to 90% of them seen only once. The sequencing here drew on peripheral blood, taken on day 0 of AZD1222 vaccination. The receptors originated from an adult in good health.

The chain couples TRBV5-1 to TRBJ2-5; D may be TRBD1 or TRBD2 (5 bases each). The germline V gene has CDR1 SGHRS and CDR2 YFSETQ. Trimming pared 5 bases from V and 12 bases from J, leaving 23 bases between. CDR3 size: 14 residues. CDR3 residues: CASRGGDSRLREYF. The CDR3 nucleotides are TGCGCCAGCAGAGGAGGAGACAGTCGTCTTCGGGAGTACTTC.

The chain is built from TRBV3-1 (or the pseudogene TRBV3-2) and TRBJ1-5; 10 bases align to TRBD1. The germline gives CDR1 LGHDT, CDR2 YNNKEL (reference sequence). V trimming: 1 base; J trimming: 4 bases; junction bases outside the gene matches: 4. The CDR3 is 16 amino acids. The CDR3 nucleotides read TGTGCCAGCAGCCAAGCCGGGACAGGGGCAAATCAGCCCCAGCATTTT. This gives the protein CASSQAGTGANQPQHF.

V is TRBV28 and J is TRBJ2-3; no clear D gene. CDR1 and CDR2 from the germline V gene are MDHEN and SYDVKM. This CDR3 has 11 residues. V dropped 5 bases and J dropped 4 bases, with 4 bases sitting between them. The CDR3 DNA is TGTGCCAGCAGTCACCCAGATACGCAGTATTTT. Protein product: CASSHPDTQYF.

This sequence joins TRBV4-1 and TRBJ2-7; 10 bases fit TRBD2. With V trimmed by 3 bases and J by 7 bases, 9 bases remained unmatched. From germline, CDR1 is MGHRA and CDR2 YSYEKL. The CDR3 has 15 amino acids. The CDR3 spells CASSQPTSGVREQYF. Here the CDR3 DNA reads TGCGCCAGCAGCCAGCCAACTAGCGGGGTACGGGAGCAGTACTTC.

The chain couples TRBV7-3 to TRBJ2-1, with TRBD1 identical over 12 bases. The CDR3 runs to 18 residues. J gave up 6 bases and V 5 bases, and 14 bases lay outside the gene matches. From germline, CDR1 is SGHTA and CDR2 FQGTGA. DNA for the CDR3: TGTGCCAGCAGCCCGCTACCCGGGACAGGGGGCCCTCGCAATGAGCAGTTCTTC. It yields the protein CASSPLPGTGGPRNEQFF.

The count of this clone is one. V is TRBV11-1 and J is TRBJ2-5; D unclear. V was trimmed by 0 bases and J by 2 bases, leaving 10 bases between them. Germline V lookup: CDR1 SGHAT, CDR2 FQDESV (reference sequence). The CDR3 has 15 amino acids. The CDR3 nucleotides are TGTGCCAGCAGCTTAGCTCGAGCCGTACAAGAGACCCAGTACTTC. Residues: CASSLARAVQETQYF.

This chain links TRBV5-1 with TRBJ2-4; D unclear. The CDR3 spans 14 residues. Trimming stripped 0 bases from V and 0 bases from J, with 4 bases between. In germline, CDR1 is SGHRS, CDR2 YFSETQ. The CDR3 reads CASSLGVAKNIQYF. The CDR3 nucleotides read TGCGCCAGCAGCTTGGGAGTAGCCAAAAACATTCAGTACTTC.

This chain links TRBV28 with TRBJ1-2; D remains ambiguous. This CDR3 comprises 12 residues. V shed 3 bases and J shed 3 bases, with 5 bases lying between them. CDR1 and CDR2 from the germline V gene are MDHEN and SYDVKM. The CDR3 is CASSLVDYGYTF. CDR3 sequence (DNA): TGTGCCAGCAGTTTGGTGGACTATGGCTACACCTTC.

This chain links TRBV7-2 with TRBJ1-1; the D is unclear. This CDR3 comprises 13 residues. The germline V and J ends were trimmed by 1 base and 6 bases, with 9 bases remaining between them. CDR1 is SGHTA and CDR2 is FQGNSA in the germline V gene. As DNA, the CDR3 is TGTGCCAGCAGCTTAGATTACATCTCTGAAGCTTTCTTT. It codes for CASSLDYISEAFF.